This T cell receptor beta chain was recorded in a study of T cell responses to AZD1222 COVID-19 vaccine. Libraries were prepared by immunoSEQ multiplex PCR; TCRdb keeps only in-frame clonotypes and omits some of them. Of approximately 70,000 clones detected, about 85% appear once; the ten largest clones hold 20%. CDR1 is SNHLY, CDR2 FYNNEI, per germline. This CDR3 spans 12 amino acids. V dropped 8 bases and J dropped 9 bases, with 17 bases sitting between them. V usage is TRBV2 and J usage is TRBJ2-7; D is possibly TRBD1 or TRBD2 (5 bases each). The clonotype comes from an adult in good health. The sequencing here drew on peripheral blood, taken on day 0 of AZD1222 vaccination. As DNA, the CDR3 is TGTGCCAGCGGGGGTACAGACGTTACGCAGTACTTC. Its protein is CASGGTDVTQYF.